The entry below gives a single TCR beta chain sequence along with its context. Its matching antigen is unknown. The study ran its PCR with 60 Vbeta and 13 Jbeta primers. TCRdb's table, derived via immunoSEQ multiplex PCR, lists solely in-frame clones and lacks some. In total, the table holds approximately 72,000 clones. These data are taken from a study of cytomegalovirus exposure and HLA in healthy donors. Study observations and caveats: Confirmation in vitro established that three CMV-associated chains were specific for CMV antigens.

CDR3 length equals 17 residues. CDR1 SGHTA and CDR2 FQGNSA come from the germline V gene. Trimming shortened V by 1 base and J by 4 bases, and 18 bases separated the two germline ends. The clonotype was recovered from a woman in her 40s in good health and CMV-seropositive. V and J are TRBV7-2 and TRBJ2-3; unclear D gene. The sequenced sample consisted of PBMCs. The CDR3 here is CASSLEVQSGLADTQYF. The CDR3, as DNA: TGTGCCAGCAGCTTAGAAGTCCAGTCGGGTTTGGCAGATACGCAGTATTTT.